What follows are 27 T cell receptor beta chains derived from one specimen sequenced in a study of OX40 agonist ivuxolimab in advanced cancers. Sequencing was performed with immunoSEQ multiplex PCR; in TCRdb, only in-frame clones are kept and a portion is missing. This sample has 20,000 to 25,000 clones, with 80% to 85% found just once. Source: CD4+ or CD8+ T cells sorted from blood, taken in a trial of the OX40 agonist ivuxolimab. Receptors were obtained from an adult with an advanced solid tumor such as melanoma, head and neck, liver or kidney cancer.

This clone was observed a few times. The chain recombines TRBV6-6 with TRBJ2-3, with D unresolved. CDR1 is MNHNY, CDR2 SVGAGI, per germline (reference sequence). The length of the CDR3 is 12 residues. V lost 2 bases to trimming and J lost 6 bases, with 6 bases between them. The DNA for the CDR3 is TGTGCCAGCAGTTACACTTTGGATACGCAGTATTTT. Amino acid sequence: CASSYTLDTQYF.

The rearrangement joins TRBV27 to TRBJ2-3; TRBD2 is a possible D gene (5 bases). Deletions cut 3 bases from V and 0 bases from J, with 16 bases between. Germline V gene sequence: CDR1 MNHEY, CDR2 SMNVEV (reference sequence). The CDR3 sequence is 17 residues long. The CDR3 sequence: CASSFTAPGSSTDTQYF. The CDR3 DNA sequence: TGTGCCAGCAGTTTTACGGCGCCGGGGTCTAGCACAGATACGCAGTATTTT.

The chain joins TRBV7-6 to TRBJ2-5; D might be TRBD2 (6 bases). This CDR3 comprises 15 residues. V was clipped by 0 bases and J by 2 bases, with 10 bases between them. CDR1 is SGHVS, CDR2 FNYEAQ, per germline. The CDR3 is CASSLAGGKQETQYF. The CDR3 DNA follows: TGTGCCAGCAGCTTAGCGGGAGGTAAACAAGAGACCCAGTACTTC.

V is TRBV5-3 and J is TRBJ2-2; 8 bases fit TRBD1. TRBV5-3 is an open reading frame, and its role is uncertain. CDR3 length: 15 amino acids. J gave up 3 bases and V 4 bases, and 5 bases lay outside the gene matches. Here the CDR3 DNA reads TGTGCCAGAAGCGCGGACAGGGAAGACACCGGGGAGCTGTTTTTT. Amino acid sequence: CARSADREDTGELFF.

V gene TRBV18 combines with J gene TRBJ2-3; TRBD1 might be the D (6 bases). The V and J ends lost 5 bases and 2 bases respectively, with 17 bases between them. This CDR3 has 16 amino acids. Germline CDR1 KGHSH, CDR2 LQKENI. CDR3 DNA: TGTGCCAGCTCAGACGGCCGTGACAGGTTCACAGATACGCAGTATTTT. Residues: CASSDGRDRFTDTQYF.

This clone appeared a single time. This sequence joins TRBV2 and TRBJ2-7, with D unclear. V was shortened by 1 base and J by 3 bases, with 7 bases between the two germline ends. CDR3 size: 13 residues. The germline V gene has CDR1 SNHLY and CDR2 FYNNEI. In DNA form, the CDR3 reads TGTGCCAGCAGTGAAGTCTCGGGCTACGAGCAGTACTTC. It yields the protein CASSEVSGYEQYF.

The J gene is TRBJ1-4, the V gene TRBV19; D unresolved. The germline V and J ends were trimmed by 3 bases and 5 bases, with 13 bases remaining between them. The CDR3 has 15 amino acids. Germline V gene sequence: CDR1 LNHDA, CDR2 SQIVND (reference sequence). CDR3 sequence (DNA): TGTGCCAGTAGTATGTTCGCCAGCGCGAATGAAAAACTGTTTTTT. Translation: CASSMFASANEKLFF.

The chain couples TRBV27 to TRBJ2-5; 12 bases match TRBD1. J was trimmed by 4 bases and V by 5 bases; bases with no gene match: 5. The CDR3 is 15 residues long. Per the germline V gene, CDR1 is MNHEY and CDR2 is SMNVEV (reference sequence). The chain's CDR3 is CASSTLGQGAETQYF. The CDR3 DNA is TGTGCCAGCAGTACCCTGGGACAGGGGGCAGAGACCCAGTACTTC.

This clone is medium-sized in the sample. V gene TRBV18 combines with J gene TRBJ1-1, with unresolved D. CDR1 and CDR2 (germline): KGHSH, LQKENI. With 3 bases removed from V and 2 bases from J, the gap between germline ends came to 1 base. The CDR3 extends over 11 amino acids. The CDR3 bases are TGTGCCAGCTCACCCAACACTGAAGCTTTCTTT. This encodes CASSPNTEAFF.

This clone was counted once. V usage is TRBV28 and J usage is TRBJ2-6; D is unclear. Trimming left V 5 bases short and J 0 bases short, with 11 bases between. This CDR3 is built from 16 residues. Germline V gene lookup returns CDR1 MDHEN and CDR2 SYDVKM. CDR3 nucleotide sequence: TGTGCCAGCAGTACCCGCCACTACTCTGGGGCCAACGTCCTGACTTTC. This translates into CASSTRHYSGANVLTF.

The CDR3 sequence: CASSFKGMGSYEQYF. CDR3 nucleotides: TGCGCCAGCAGCTTTAAAGGGATGGGGTCCTACGAGCAGTACTTC. This chain uses TRBV5-1 with TRBJ2-7; D is uncertain. CDR3 size: 15 residues. V dropped 2 bases and J dropped 1 base, with 13 bases sitting between them. Per the germline V gene, CDR1 is SGHRS and CDR2 is YFSETQ.

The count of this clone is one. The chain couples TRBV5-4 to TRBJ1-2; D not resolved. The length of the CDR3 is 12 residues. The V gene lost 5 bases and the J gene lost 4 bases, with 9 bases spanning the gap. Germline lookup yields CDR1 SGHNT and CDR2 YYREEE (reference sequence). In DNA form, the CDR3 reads TGTGCCAGCAGGGCCGAGATCTATGGCTACACCTTC. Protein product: CASRAEIYGYTF.

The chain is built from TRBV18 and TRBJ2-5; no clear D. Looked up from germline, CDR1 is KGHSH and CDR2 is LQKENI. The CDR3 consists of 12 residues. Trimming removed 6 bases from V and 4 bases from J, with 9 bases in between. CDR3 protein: CASSPSSETQYF. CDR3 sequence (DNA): TGTGCCAGCTCCCCCTCTTCAGAGACCCAGTACTTC.

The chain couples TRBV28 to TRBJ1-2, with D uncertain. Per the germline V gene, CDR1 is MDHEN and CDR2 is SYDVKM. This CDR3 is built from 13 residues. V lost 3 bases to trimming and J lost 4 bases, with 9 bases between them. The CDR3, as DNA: TGTGCCAGCAGTTTTTTGGCCATCTATGGCTACACCTTC. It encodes CASSFLAIYGYTF.

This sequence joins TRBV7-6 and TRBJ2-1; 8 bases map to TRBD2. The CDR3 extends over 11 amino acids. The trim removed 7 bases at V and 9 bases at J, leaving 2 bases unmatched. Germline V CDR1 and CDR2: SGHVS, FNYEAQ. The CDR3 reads CASTRGGEQFF. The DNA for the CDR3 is TGTGCCAGCACCCGGGGGGGTGAGCAGTTCTTC.

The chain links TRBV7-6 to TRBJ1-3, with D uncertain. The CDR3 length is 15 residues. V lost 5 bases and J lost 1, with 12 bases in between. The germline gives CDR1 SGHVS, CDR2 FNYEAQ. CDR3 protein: CASSAGRTSGNTIYF. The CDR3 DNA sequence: TGTGCCAGCAGCGCGGGCCGTACGTCTGGAAACACCATATATTTT. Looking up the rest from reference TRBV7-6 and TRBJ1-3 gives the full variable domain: GAGVSQSPRYKVTKRGQDVALRCDPISGHVSLYWYRQALGQGPEFLTYFNYEAQQDKSGLPNDRFSAERPEGSISTLTIQRTEQRDSAMYRCASSAGRTSGNTIYFGEGSWLTVV.

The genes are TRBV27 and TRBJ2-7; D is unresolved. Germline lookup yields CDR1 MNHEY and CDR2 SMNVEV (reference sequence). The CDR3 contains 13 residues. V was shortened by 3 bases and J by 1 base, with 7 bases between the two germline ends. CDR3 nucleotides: TGTGCCAGCAGTTTTGTCGATTCCTACGAGCAGTACTTC. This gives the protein CASSFVDSYEQYF.

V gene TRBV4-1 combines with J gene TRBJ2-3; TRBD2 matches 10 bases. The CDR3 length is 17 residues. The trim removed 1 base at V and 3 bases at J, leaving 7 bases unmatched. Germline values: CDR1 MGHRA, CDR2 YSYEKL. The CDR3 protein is CASSQGVASGRTDTQYF. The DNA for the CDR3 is TGCGCCAGCAGCCAAGGCGTCGCTAGCGGGAGAACAGATACGCAGTATTTT.

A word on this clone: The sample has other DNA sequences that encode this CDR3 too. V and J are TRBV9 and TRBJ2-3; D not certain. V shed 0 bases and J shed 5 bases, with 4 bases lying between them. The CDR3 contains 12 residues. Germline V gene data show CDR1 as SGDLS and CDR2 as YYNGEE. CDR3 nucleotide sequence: TGTGCCAGCAGCGTAGCAGGAGATACGCAGTATTTT. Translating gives CASSVAGDTQYF.

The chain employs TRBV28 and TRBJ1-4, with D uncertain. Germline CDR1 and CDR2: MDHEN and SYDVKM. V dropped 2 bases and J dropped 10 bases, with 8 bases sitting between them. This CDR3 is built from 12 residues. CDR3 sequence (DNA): TGTGCCAGCAGTTTAAGGGTTGGAAAACTGTTTTTT. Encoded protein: CASSLRVGKLFF.

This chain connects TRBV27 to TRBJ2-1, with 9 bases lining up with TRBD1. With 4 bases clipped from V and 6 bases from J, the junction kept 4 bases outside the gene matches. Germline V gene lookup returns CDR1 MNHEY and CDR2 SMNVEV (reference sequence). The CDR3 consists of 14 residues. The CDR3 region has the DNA TGTGCCAGCAGTTGGGGGGGACAGGGCAATGAGCAGTTCTTC. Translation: CASSWGGQGNEQFF.

CDR3 amino acids: CASSYYRDRGPDTQYF. The CDR3, as DNA: TGTGCCAGCAGTTACTACCGGGACAGGGGCCCAGATACGCAGTATTTT. This chain links TRBV6-5 with TRBJ2-3, with 10 positions matching TRBD1. Germline V lookup: CDR1 MNHEY, CDR2 SVGAGI. The CDR3 consists of 16 residues. With V trimmed by 1 base and J by 4 bases, 5 bases remained unmatched.

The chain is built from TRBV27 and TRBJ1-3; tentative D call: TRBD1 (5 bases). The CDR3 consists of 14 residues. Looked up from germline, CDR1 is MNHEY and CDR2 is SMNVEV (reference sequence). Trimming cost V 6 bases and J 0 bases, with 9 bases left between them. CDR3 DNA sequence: TGTGCCAGCAGACAGACAGCCTCTGGAAACACCATATATTTT. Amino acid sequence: CASRQTASGNTIYF.

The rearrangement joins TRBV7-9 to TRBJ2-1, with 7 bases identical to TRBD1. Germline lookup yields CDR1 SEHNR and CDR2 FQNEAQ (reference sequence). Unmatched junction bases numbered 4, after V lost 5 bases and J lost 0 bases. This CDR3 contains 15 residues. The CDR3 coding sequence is TGTGCCAGCAGCACGGACAGGAGCTCCTACAATGAGCAGTTCTTC. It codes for CASSTDRSSYNEQFF.

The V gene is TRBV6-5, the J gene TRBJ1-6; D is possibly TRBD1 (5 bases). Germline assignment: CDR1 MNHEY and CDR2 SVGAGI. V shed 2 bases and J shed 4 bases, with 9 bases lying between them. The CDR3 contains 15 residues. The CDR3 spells CASSYPPGYNSPLHF. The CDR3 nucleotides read TGTGCCAGCAGTTACCCCCCAGGGTATAATTCACCCCTCCACTTT.

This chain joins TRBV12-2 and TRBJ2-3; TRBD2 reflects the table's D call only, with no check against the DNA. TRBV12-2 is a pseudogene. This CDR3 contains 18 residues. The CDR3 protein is CASRHGLAENPSTDTQYF. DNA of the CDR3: TGTGCAAGTCGCCACGGACTAGCGGAAAACCCTAGCACAGATACGCAGTATTTT.

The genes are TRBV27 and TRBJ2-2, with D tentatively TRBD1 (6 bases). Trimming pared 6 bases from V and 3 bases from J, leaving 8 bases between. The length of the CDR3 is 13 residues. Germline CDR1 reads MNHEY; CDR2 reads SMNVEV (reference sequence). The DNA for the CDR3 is TGTGCCAGCAGCGGACAGTACACCGGGGAGCTGTTTTTT. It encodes CASSGQYTGELFF.